Shown below are 2 T cell receptor beta chains from a single sample sequenced in a study of cytomegalovirus exposure and HLA in healthy donors. A multiplex PCR was run with 60 Vbeta primers and 13 Jbeta primers. Sequencing used immunoSEQ multiplex PCR; TCRdb keeps in-frame clones, though not all of them. This table holds some 170,000 clones, roughly 79% found once. Sample: PBMCs. The receptors shown here come from a woman under 30 in good health and CMV-seropositive.

This chain links TRBV18 with TRBJ1-4; TRBD1 aligns across 8 bases. CDR1 and CDR2 from the germline V gene are KGHSH and LQKENI. Trimming removed 1 base from V and 8 bases from J; junction bases left unmatched: 6. This CDR3 spans 15 amino acids. CDR3 nucleotides: TGTGCCAGCTCACCACTTCAGGGGGCGCGCGAAAAACTGTTTTTT. Translating gives CASSPLQGAREKLFF.

V gene TRBV7-8 combines with J gene TRBJ1-1; D unresolved. Trimming pared 1 base from V and 0 bases from J, leaving 6 bases between. The CDR3 is made up of 14 amino acids. CDR1 is SGHVS, CDR2 FQNEAQ, per germline. This chain's CDR3 is CASSLGRMNTEAFF. CDR3 DNA sequence: TGTGCCAGCAGCTTAGGGCGGATGAACACTGAAGCTTTCTTT.